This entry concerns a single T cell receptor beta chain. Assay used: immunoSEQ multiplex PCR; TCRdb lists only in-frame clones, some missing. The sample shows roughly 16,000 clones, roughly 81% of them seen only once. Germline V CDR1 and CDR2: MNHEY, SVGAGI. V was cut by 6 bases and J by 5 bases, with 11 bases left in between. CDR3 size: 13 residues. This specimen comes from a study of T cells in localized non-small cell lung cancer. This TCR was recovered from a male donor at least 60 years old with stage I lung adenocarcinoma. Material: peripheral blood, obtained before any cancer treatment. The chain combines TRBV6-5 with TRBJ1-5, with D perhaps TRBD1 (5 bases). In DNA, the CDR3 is TGTGCCAGCAGCCTGCAGGGCCATCAGCCCCAGCATTTT. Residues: CASSLQGHQPQHF.